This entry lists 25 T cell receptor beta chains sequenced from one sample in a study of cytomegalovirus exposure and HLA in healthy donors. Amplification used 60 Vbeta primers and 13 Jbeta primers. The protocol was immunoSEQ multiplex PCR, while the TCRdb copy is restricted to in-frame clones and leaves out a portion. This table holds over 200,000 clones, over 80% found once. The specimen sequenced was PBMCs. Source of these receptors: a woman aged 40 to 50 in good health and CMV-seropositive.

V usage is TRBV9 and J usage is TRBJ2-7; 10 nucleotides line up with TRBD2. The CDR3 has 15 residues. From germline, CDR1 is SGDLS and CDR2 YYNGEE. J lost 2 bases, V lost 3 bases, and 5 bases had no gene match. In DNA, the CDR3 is TGTGCCAGCAGCGCGGGACTAGCGAGCGCCTACGAGCAGTACTTC. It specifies CASSAGLASAYEQYF.

CDR3 sequence: CASTGGAVSGANVLTF. CDR3 in DNA: TGTGCCAGCACGGGGGGCGCAGTCTCTGGGGCCAACGTCCTGACTTTC. The chain joins TRBV9 to TRBJ2-6; tentatively, D is TRBD2 (7 bases). V lost 6 bases to trimming and J lost 0 bases, with 13 bases between them. CDR1 and CDR2 (germline): SGDLS, YYNGEE. The CDR3 has 16 amino acids.

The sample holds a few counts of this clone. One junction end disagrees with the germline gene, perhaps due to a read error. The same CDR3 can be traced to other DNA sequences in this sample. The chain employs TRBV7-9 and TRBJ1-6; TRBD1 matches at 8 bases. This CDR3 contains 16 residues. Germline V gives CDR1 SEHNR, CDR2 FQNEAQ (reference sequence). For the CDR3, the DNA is TGTGCCAGCAGTTATACCGGGACAGGAACGAATTCCCCCCTCCACTTT. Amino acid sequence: CASSYTGTGTNSPLHF.

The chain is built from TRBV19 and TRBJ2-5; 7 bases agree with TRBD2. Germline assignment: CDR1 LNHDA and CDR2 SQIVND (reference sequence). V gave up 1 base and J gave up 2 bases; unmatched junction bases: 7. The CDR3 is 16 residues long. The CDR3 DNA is TGTGCCAGTAGTATAGGGGAGGGAGTTGGACAAGAGACCCAGTACTTC. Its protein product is CASSIGEGVGQETQYF.

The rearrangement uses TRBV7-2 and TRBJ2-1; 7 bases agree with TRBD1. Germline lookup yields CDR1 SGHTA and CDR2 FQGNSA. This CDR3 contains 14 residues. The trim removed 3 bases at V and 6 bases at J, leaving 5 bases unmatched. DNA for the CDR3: TGTGCCAGCAGCTTCTCGACAGGGCCCAATGAGCAGTTCTTC. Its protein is CASSFSTGPNEQFF.

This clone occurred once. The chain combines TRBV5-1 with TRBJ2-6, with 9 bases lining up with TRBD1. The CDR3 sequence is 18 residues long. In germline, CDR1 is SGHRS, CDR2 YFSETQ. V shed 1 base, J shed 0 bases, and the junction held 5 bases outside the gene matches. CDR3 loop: CASSLLLTGGSGANVLTF. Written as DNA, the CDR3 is TGCGCCAGCAGCTTGCTCCTGACAGGGGGCTCTGGGGCCAACGTCCTGACTTTC. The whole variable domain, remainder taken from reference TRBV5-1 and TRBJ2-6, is KAGVTQTPRYLIKTRGQQVTLSCSPISGHRSVSWYQQTPGQGLQFLFEYFSETQRNKGNFPGRFSGRQFSNSRSEMNVSTLELGDSALYLCASSLLLTGGSGANVLTFGAGSRLTVL.

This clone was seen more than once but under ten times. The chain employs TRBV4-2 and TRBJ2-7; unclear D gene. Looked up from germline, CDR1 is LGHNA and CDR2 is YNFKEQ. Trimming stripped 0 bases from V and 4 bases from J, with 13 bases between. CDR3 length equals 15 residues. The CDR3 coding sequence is TGTGCCAGCAGCCAAGATCTAAACAGCCTATACGAGCAGTACTTC. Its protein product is CASSQDLNSLYEQYF.

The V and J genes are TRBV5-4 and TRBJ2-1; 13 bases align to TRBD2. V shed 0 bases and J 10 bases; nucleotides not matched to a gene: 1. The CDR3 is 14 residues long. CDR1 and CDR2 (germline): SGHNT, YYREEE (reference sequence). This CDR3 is CASSLATSGGEQFF. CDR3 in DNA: TGTGCCAGCAGCTTGGCGACTAGCGGGGGGGAGCAGTTCTTC.

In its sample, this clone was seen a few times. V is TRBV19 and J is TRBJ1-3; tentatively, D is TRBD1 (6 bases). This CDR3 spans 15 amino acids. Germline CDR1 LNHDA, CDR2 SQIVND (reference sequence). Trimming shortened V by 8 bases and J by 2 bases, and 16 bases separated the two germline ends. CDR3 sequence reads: CASYLQGSAGNTIYF. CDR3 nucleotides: TGTGCCAGTTACTTACAGGGTTCTGCTGGAAACACCATATATTTT.

In nucleotides, the CDR3 is TGTGGGTGTCGGGCGGGAGGAATAGATACGCAGTATTTT. It specifies CGCRAGGIDTQYF. The chain is built from TRBV6-1 and TRBJ2-3; 8 nucleotides match TRBD2. The CDR3 is 13 residues long. In germline, CDR1 is MNHNS, CDR2 SASEGT.

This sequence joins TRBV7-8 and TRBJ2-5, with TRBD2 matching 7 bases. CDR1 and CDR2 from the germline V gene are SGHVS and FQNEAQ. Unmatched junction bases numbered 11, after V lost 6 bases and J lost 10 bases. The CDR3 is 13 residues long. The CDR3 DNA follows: TGTGCCAGCAGGGAAGCGGGGCGTTTAAACCAGTACTTC. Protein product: CASREAGRLNQYF. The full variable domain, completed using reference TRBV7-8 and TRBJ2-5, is GAGVSQSPRYKVAKRGQDVALRCDPISGHVSLFWYQQALGQGPEFLTYFQNEAQLDKSGLPSDRFFAERPEGSVSTLKIQRTQQEDSAVYLCASREAGRLNQYFGPGTRLLVL.

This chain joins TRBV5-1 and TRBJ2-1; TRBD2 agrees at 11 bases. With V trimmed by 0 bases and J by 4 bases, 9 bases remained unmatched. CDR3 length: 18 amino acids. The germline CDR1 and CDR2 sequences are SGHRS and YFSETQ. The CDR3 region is CASSLDPPGLAAYNEQFF. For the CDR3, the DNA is TGCGCCAGCAGCTTGGACCCTCCGGGACTAGCGGCTTACAATGAGCAGTTCTTC.

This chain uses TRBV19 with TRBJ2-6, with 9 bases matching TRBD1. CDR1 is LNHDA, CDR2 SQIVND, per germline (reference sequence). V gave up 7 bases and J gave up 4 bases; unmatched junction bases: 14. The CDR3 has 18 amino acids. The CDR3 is CASKTDRGTSGGANVLTF. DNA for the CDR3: TGTGCCAGTAAAACGGACAGGGGAACCTCTGGCGGGGCCAACGTCCTGACTTTC. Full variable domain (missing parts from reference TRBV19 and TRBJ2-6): DGGITQSPKYLFRKEGQNVTLSCEQNLNHDAMYWYRQDPGQGLRLIYYSQIVNDFQKGDIAEGYSVSREKKESFPLTVTSAQKNPTAFYLCASKTDRGTSGGANVLTFGAGSRLTVL.

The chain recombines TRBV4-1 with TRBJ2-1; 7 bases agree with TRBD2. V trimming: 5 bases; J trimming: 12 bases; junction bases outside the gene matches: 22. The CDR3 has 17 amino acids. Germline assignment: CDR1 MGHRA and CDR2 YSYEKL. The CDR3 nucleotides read TGCGCCAGCAGCTCTAGGGCGGGAGCGGCGGTAAGAGTGGGGCAGTTCTTC. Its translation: CASSSRAGAAVRVGQFF.

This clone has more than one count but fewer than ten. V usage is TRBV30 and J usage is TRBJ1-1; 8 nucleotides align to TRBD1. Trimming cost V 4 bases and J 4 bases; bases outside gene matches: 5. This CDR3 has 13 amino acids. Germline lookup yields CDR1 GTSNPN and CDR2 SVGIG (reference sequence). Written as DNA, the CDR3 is TGTGCCTGGAACTCAGGGGGCGTCACTGAAGCTTTCTTT. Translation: CAWNSGGVTEAFF.

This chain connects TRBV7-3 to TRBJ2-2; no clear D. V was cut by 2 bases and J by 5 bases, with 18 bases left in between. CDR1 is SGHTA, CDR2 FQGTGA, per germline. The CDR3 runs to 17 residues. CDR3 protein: CASSLVPPSTITGELFF. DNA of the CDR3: TGTGCCAGCAGCTTAGTTCCCCCCAGTACAATTACCGGGGAGCTGTTTTTT. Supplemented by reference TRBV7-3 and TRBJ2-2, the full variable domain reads GAGVSQTPSNKVTEKGKYVELRCDPISGHTALYWYRQSLGQGPEFLIYFQGTGAADDSGLPNDRFFAVRPEGSVSTLKIQRTERGDSAVYLCASSLVPPSTITGELFFGEGSRLTVL.

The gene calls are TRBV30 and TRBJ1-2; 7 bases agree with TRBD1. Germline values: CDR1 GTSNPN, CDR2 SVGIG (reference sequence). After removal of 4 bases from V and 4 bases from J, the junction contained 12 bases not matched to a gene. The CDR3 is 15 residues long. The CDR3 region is CAWNRDRPRGYGYTF. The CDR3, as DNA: TGTGCCTGGAACCGGGACAGACCCAGAGGCTATGGCTACACCTTC.

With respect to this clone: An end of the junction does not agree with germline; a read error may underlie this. CDR3 in amino acids: CSSSDRLVSWEQFF. The CDR3 nucleotides read TGTTCCAGCAGCGATAGACTAGTTTCTTGGGAGCAGTTCTTC. The chain links TRBV7-9 to TRBJ2-1; maybe TRBD2 (6 bases). The germline gives CDR1 SEHNR, CDR2 FQNEAQ (reference sequence). CDR3 length: 14 amino acids.

Here the CDR3 reads CASSTRDRGGTDTQYF. For the CDR3, the DNA is TGTGCCAGTAGTACGAGGGACAGGGGGGGCACAGATACGCAGTATTTT. The chain employs TRBV19 and TRBJ2-3; TRBD1 matches at 11 bases. Germline CDR1 LNHDA, CDR2 SQIVND (reference sequence). The trim removed 4 bases at V and 1 base at J, leaving 4 bases unmatched. This CDR3 has 16 amino acids.

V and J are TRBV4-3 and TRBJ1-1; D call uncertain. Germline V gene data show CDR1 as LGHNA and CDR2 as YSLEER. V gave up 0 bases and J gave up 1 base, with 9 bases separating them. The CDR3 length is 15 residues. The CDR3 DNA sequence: TGCGCCAGCAGCCAAGATTACGGCGGGAACACTGAAGCTTTCTTT. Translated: CASSQDYGGNTEAFF.

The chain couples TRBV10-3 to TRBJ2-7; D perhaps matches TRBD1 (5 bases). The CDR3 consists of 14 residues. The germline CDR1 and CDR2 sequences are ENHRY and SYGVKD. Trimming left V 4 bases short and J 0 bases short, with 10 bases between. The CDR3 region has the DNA TGTGCCATCAGTGGGCAGGGCCCCTCCTACGAGCAGTACTTC. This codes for CAISGQGPSYEQYF.

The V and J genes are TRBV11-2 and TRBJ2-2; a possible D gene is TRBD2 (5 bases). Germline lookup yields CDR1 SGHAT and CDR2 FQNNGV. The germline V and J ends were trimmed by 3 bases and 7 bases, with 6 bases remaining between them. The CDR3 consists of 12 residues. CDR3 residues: CASSFGGGELFF. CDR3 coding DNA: TGTGCCAGCAGCTTCGGAGGCGGGGAGCTGTTTTTT.

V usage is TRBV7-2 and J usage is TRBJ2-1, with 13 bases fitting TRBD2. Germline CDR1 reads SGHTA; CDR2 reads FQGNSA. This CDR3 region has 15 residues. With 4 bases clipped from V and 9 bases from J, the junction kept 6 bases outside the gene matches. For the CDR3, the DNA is TGTGCCAGCAGCTGGACTAGCGGGAGTTCCGGTGAGCAGTTCTTC. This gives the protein CASSWTSGSSGEQFF.

The CDR3 nucleotides read TGCGCCAGCAGCTTGTCAGGGCAGGGGGCTTTCGACGAGCAGTACTTC. Translating it yields CASSLSGQGAFDEQYF. This chain connects TRBV5-1 to TRBJ2-7; 8 bases are a match to TRBD1. Germline V gives CDR1 SGHRS, CDR2 YFSETQ. This CDR3 region has 16 residues. Unmatched junction bases numbered 11, after V lost 1 base and J lost 5 bases.

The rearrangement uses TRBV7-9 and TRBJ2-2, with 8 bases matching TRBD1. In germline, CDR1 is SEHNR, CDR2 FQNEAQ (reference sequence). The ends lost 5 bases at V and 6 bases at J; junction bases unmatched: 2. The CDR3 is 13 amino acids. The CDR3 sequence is CASSPQGAGELFF. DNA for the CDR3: TGTGCCAGCAGCCCACAGGGGGCCGGGGAGCTGTTTTTT.